The clone carrying this T cell receptor (beta chain) was picked up one time. The sample comes from a study of blood T cell repertoires in COVID-19. Authors' data handling: Reference gene primer amplification yielded estimated nucleated cell counts. The table came from immunoSEQ multiplex PCR; TCRdb's copy has only in-frame clones and leaves some out. That table is the source of V, J and clone size, and D and trimming were worked out from the DNA. The sample has roughly 52,000 clones; about 87% are singletons. V lost 4 bases to trimming and J lost 4 bases; unmatched junction nucleotides: 9. CDR3 length: 15 residues. Germline lookup yields CDR1 SGDLS and CDR2 YYNGEE.

Sample: peripheral blood. The chain couples TRBV9 to TRBJ2-3, with 7 bases identical to TRBD2. The origin of this receptor is a man aged 40-49 years with COVID-19, enrolled during active disease. As DNA, the CDR3 is TGTGCCAGCAGCCTAACTAGCGTGAGATCAGATACGCAGTATTTT. It encodes CASSLTSVRSDTQYF.